The clone carrying this TCR beta chain was seen just once. The antigen is not known. These data belong to a study of Ad26.COV2.S vaccination and SARS-CoV-2 variants. Overall study results and limits: CD8+ and CD4+ T cells specific for spike reportedly responded with substantial breadth after vaccination.

The protocol was immunoSEQ multiplex PCR, while the TCRdb copy is restricted to in-frame clones and leaves out a portion. The sample has approximately 250,000 clones, approximately 90% seen once. The treatment is: about 20 received Ad26.COV2.S at low or high dose, single or two shots; 5 received placebo; per-sample allocation not given. Following the first vaccine or placebo injection, samples were taken on day 63. This Boston cohort included adults aged 18-55 years. CDR1 and CDR2 (germline): SGHTA, FQGNSA. Trimming removed 6 bases from V and 1 base from J; junction bases left unmatched: 3. The CDR3 spans 15 residues.

This clonotype was sampled from a person between 18 and 65 years old who received the Ad26.COV2.S COVID-19 vaccine or a placebo. Sequences were derived from peripheral blood, sampled in a trial of Ad26.COV2.S vaccine versus placebo. The chain joins TRBV7-2 to TRBJ1-5, with 10 bases matching TRBD1. The CDR3 spells CASRPTGGSNQPQHF. The CDR3 nucleotides read TGTGCCAGCAGACCGACAGGGGGCAGCAATCAGCCCCAGCATTTT.